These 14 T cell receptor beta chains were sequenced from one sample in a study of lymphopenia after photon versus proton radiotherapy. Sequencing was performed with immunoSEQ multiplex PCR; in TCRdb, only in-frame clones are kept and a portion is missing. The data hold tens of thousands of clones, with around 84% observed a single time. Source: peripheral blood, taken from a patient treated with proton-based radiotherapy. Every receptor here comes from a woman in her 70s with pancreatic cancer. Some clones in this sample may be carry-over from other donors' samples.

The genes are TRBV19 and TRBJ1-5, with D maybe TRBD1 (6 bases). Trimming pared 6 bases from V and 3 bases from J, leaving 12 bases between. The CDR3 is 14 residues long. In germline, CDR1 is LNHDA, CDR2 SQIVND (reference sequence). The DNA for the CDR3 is TGTGCCAGTAGCCAGGACAGCCTCAATCAGCCCCAGCATTTT. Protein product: CASSQDSLNQPQHF.

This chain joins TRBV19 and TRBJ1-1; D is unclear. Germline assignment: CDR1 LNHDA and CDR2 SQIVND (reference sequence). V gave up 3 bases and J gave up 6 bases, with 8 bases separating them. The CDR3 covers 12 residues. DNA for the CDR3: TGTGCCAGTAGTATTGTGAGGTCTGAAGCTTTCTTT. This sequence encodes CASSIVRSEAFF.

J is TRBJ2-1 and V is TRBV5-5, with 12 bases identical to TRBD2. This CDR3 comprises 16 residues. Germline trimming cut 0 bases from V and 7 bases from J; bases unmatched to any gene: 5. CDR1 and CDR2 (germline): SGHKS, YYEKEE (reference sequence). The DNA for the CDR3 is TGTGCCAGCAGCTTGGGACTAGCGGGAGATTGGAATGAGCAGTTCTTC. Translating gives CASSLGLAGDWNEQFF.

CDR3 residues: CASSLEAGTLNYGYTF. The CDR3 coding sequence is TGTGCCAGCAGCTTAGAGGCCGGGACACTCAACTATGGCTACACCTTC. The chain employs TRBV7-2 and TRBJ1-2; tentatively, D is TRBD1 (6 bases). This CDR3 region has 16 residues. Trimming stripped 1 base from V and 2 bases from J, with 14 bases between. Germline lookup yields CDR1 SGHTA and CDR2 FQGNSA.

CDR3 sequence (DNA): TGTGCCTGGAGTGTGGGAGGGCCTCAAGAGACCCAGTACTTC. Translating it yields CAWSVGGPQETQYF. The rearrangement links TRBV30 to TRBJ2-5; TRBD2 matches at 7 bases. CDR3 length equals 14 residues. The V gene end was trimmed by 0 bases and the J gene end by 2 bases; junction bases not matched to a gene: 3. Germline CDR1 GTSNPN, CDR2 SVGIG (reference sequence).

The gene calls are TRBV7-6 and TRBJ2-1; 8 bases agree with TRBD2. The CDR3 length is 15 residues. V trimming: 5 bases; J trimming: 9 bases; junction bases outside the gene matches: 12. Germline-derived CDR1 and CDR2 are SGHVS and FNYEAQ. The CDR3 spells CASSVSRGTSPEQFF. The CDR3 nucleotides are TGTGCCAGCAGCGTTAGTCGAGGGACTAGTCCTGAGCAGTTCTTC.

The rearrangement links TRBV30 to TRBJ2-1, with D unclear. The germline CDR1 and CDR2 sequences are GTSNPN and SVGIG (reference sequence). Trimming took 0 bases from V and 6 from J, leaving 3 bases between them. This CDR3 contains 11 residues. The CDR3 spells CAWSVLNEQFF. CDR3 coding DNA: TGTGCCTGGAGTGTTCTCAATGAGCAGTTCTTC.

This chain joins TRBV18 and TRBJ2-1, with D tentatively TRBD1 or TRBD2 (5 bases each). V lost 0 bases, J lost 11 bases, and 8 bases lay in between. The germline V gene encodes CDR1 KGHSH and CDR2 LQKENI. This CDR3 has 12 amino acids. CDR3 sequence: CASSPPSGQQFF. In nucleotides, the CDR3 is TGTGCCAGCTCACCACCGTCGGGGCAGCAGTTCTTC.

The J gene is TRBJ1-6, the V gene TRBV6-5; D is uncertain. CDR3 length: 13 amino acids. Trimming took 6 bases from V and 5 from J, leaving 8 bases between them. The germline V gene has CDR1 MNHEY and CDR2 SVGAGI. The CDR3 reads CASSRTDNSPLHF. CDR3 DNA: TGTGCCAGCAGCAGGACGGATAATTCACCCCTCCACTTT.

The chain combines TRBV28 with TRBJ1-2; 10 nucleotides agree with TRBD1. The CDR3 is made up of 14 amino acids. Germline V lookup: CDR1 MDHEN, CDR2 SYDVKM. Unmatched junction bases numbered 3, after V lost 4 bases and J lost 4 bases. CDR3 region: CASSSGTGVYGYTF. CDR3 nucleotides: TGTGCCAGCAGTTCCGGGACAGGGGTCTATGGCTACACCTTC.

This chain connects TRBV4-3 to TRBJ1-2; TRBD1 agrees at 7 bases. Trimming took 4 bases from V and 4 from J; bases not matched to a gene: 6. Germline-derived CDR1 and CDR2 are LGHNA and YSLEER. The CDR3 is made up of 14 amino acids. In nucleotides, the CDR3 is TGCGCCAGCAGCCCGACAGGGTTGGGCTATGGCTACACCTTC. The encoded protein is CASSPTGLGYGYTF.

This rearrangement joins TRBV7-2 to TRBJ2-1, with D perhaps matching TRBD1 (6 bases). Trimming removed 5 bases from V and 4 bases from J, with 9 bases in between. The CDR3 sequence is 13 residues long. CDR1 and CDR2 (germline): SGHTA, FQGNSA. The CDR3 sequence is CASSQDRYNEQFF. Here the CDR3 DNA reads TGTGCCAGCAGCCAGGACAGATACAATGAGCAGTTCTTC.

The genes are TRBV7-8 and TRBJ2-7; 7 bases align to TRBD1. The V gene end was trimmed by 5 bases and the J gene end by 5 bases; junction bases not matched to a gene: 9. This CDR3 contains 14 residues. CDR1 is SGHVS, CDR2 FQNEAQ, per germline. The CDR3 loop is CASSPRVQGNEQYF. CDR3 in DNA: TGTGCCAGCAGCCCAAGAGTACAGGGGAACGAGCAGTACTTC.

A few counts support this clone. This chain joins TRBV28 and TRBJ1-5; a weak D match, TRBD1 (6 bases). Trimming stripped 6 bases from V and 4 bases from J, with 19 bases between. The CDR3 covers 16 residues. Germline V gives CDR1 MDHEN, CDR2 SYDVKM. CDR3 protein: CASRLLGQGDNQPQHF. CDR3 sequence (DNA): TGTGCCAGCAGACTACTGGGACAAGGGGATAATCAGCCCCAGCATTTT.